The present entry profiles one T cell receptor (beta chain) with its context. This sample was taken from a study of blood T cell repertoires in COVID-19. Study-wide background: Sites across the United States, Italy and Spain contributed samples from acute and convalescent COVID-19. PBMCs, B-cell-depleted T cells, or T cells were the source of the cDNA or gDNA that made up the material.

Original analysis: How many nucleated cells were present was estimated from reference gene primer amplification. Clones were sequenced by immunoSEQ multiplex PCR, and TCRdb holds only the in-frame ones, with some missing. That table furnishes V, J and clone size, whereas the DNA furnished D and trimming. The data hold 400,000 to 500,000 clones, with more than 80% observed a single time. There are 15 residues in the CDR3. CDR1 is SGDLS and CDR2 is YYNGEE in the germline V gene. After removal of 3 bases from V and 4 bases from J, the junction contained 3 bases not matched to a gene. The TCR originated in a woman between 25 and 40 years old with active or convalescent COVID-19. Sequencing was carried out using peripheral blood. The V gene is TRBV9, the J gene TRBJ2-1; 11 bases fit TRBD2. CDR3 DNA: TGTGCCAGCAGCGGGGGACTAGCGGTGTACAATGAGCAGTTCTTC. Protein: CASSGGLAVYNEQFF. The whole variable domain, filled in from reference TRBV9 and TRBJ2-1, reads DSGVTQTPKHLITATGQRVTLRCSPRSGDLSVYWYQQSLDQGLQFLIQYYNGEERAKGNILERFSAQQFPDLHSELNLSSLELGDSALYFCASSGGLAVYNEQFFGPGTRLTVL.